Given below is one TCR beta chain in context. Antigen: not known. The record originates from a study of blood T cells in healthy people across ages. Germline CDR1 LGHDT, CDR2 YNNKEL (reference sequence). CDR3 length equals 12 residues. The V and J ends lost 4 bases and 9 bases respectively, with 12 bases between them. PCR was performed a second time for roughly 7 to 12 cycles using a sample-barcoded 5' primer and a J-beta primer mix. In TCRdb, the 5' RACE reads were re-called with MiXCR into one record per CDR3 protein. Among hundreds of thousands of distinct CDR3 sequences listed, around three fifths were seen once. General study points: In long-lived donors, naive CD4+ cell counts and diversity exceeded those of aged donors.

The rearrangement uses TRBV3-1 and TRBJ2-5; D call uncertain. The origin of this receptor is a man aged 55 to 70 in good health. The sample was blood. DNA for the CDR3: TGTGCCAGCAGCCTCGGGCCGCAGGCCCAGTACTTC. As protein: CASSLGPQAQYF.